The entry below describes one T cell receptor beta chain. Its binding antigen is unknown. No clone much larger than this one lies a single base away; base qualities are absent. This sample was included in a study of CD8+ T cells in alopecia areata (dated by TCRdb to the late 2010s). Looking at the study overall: The treated patients took part in an open-label pilot trial in which moderate-to-severe alopecia areata was treated with oral tofacitinib at 5 to 10 mg twice daily. Patients received tofacitinib for 6 to 18 months and were then followed off drug for 6 months to check for delayed response and recurrence. High-throughput TCRbeta sequencing was used to examine T cell clonal expansion in alopecia areata in both the C3H/HeJ mouse model and human patients. In humans, TCRbeta sequencing was performed on scalp tissue and on sorted CD4+ and CD8+ peripheral blood T cells from healthy controls and from patients with patchy or totalis/universalis alopecia areata. Biopsies were taken from tofacitinib-treated patients at baseline and at 4 and 24 weeks of treatment, and a later scalp biopsy was taken in several of the tofacitinib-treated patients. Scalp clonality was compared among normal scalp (n=4), patchy alopecia areata scalp (n=8), and alopecia totalis/universalis scalp (n=8). RNA came from the PAXgene miRNA kit for fixed scalp, the miRNeasy kit for PBMCs, and the RNeasy kit for mouse skin. TCRbeta CDR3 regions were amplified by immunoSEQ multiplex PCR using 35 Vbeta forward and 13 Jbeta reverse primers. General findings and caveats noted by the study authors: TCR sequences shared between patients were less clear than in mice, possibly partly because of HLA diversity in the patient population. Lesional scalp, especially in alopecia totalis/universalis, showed higher clonality and more expanded CD8+ clones than normal scalp, suggesting antigenic drive. Scalp TCR repertoire analysis is complicated because resident alphabeta T cells in normal human skin are also sequenced, whereas mouse skin is dominated by gammadelta T cells.

Explained via the paper, the time point label denotes: baseline before oral tofacitinib. Lesional scalp punch biopsies and peripheral blood were obtained from alopecia areata patients. PBMCs were separated by density centrifugation and stained for CD3, CD4 and CD8, after which CD4+ and CD8+ T cells were sorted on a FACSAria. The method was the immunoSEQ multiplex PCR assay. To provide template for TCR sequencing, every sample had RNA extracted and reverse transcribed into cDNA. SuperScript III was used to make first-strand cDNA, primed with a 2:1 mix of oligo-dT and random hexamers. A synthetic immune receptor repertoire was used to measure amplification bias, and any remaining bias was corrected computationally. As for the original processing: Raw reads were preprocessed to remove errors, and CDR3 was defined according to IMGT conventions as the region from the conserved cysteine to phenylalanine. Clonality was computed by normalizing Shannon entropy by log2 of the number of productive unique TCRs and subtracting the result from 1. CD4 or CD8 identity of scalp clones was inferred by cross-referencing scalp TCRbeta sequences with sorted blood CD4 and CD8 repertoires. In its TCRdb copy, this immuneACCESS table keeps in-frame sequences only and misses some clones. Where compared with another copy, unresolved V genes explain less than half of these, and the others have no known cause. Clone size and V and J calls were adopted from that table, with D and trimming inferred from the DNA. For this sample the table gives 150,000 to 200,000 clones, of which about 60% were detected only once. The ten largest clones represent approximately 14% of the sample.

Per the germline V gene, MNHEY is the CDR1 and SVGAGI is the CDR2. V is cut back by 6 bases and J by 9 bases, with 10 bases in the junction unmatched. The CDR3 has 15 amino acids, counting the end cysteine and phenylalanine. Left in the record is the CDR3 DNA by itself, 45 bases read in frame from the first base. Recombination connected TRBV6-5 to TRBJ2-1, with 11 bases aligning to TRBD2. The sequence derives from a human donor with alopecia areata. Sequencing used CD4+ T cells sorted from blood, obtained at week 0. The nucleotide sequence reads as follows: TGTGCCAGCAGGTCCTCTAGCGGGGGGCTGAGTGAGCAGTTCTTC. It codes for CASRSSSGGLSEQFF.